A single sample is the source of the 21 T cell receptor beta chains below, sequenced in a study of post-analysis software for immune sequencing data. Prepared TCR beta cDNA libraries contained unique molecular identifiers. TCRdb processed the PCR reads anew with MiXCR; each CDR3 protein has one entry. The sample yields about 430,000 distinct CDR3 sequences, roughly 38% seen once. Antigens for these TCRs are unknown. Study outcomes and limitations: Among several TRBV segments more frequent in patients than controls were TRBV5-6, TRBV5-1 and TRBV20-1.

The sequenced sample was blood. Source of these receptors: a girl aged 2 to 10 with multiple sclerosis.

J is TRBJ2-1 and V is TRBV12-3 or TRBV12-4, with TRBD2 matching over 12 bases. There are 15 residues in the CDR3. Losses at the gene ends were 3 bases for V and 8 bases for J; bases not matched to a gene: 5. CDR3 residues: CASSFALAGGYEQFF. CDR3 coding DNA: TGTGCCAGCAGTTTCGCACTAGCGGGAGGATATGAGCAGTTCTTC.

This clonotype has more than one count but fewer than ten. CDR3 in DNA: TGCAGCGCGAAGGGACAGGCTACCTACGAGCAGTACTTC. Residues: CSAKGQATYEQYF. The chain combines TRBV29-1 with TRBJ2-7; 8 bases are shared with TRBD1. This CDR3 contains 13 residues. Germline V gives CDR1 SQVTM, CDR2 ANQGSEA. J was trimmed by 2 bases and V by 7 bases; bases with no gene match: 7.

The chain has TRBV12-5 and TRBJ2-1; 13 nucleotides agree with TRBD2. CDR1 is LGHNT, CDR2 FRNRAP, per germline. Germline trimming cut 2 bases from V and 9 bases from J; bases unmatched to any gene: 22. CDR3 length equals 21 residues. The CDR3 loop reads CASGLTRTGMGVGTSGVEQFF. Here the CDR3 DNA reads TGTGCTAGTGGTTTGACTCGGACAGGGATGGGAGTCGGGACTAGCGGGGTTGAGCAGTTCTTC.

This clonotype has more than one count but fewer than ten. The gene calls are TRBV28 and TRBJ2-7, with D possibly being TRBD1 (6 bases). Germline loops: CDR1 MDHEN, CDR2 SYDVKM. This CDR3 is 14 amino acids long. Trimming left V 8 bases short and J 3 bases short, with 17 bases between. The CDR3 sequence is CASYPGTFLYEQYF. For the CDR3, the DNA is TGTGCCAGCTACCCCGGGACATTTCTCTACGAGCAGTACTTC.

Turning to this clonotype: Mismatch with germline at one junction end may stem from a read error. The chain recombines TRBV6-5 with TRBJ2-5; 9 positions match TRBD1. Germline values: CDR1 MNHEY, CDR2 SVGAGI. This CDR3 is 16 amino acids long. In DNA, the CDR3 is TGTACCAGCAGAAGATCGACGGGACAGGGTCGAGAGACCCAGTACTTC. Translated: CTSRRSTGQGRETQYF.

The chain combines TRBV29-1 with TRBJ2-4; D not resolved. The DNA end favors TRBJ2-7, so the J call may be wrong. CDR1 SQVTM and CDR2 ANQGSEA come from the germline V gene. The CDR3 totals 15 residues. The CDR3 sequence: CSVAGLGPKTYEQYF. CDR3 bases: TGCAGCGTTGCCGGCCTAGGACCAAAAACCTACGAGCAGTACTTC.

The CDR3: CSVGLAGGLEETQYF. In DNA form, the CDR3 reads TGCAGCGTGGGACTAGCGGGGGGGCTGGAAGAGACCCAGTACTTC. The rearrangement links TRBV29-1 to TRBJ2-5; TRBD2 matches 16 bases. This CDR3 is 15 amino acids long. Trimming cost V 6 bases and J 3 bases; bases outside gene matches: 4. Germline CDR1 is SQVTM and CDR2 is ANQGSEA.

This clonotype was detected only a few times. Here the CDR3 reads CSARLGRTYNEQFF. The CDR3 coding sequence is TGCAGTGCTAGACTCGGCAGGACCTACAATGAGCAGTTCTTC. The chain has TRBV20-1 and TRBJ2-1, with D unclear. V was clipped by 2 bases and J by 2 bases, with 10 bases between them. The germline V gene has CDR1 DFQATT and CDR2 SNEGSKA (reference sequence). The CDR3 is 14 amino acids.

The CDR3 DNA reads as TGCGCCAGCAGCCAATTCCCCGGCCTTTTTGAAGCTTTCTTT. Its protein product is CASSQFPGLFEAFF. This chain joins TRBV4-3 and TRBJ1-1; D uncertain. Germline assignment: CDR1 LGHNA and CDR2 YSLEER. The V end lost 2 bases, the J end lost 7 bases, and 14 bases lay between the germline ends. CDR3 length: 14 residues.

The genes are TRBV12-5 and TRBJ2-3; TRBD1 is a possible D gene (6 bases). The V end lost 4 bases, the J end lost 6 bases, and 11 bases lay between the germline ends. The CDR3 contains 13 residues. Germline CDR1 and CDR2: LGHNT and FRNRAP. The CDR3 here is CASGSGDTDTQYF. In DNA, the CDR3 is TGTGCTAGTGGTTCCGGGGACACCGATACGCAGTATTTT.

This rearrangement joins TRBV29-1 to TRBJ1-3, with 9 bases aligning to TRBD1. V was pared by 6 bases and J by 0 bases, with 3 bases of the junction left unmatched. Germline CDR1 and CDR2: SQVTM and ANQGSEA. The CDR3 has 14 amino acids. CDR3 sequence: CSVDRGDSGNTIYF. Written as DNA, the CDR3 is TGCAGCGTGGACAGGGGAGACTCTGGAAACACCATATATTTT.

This clonotype was recorded a few times. Here the CDR3 DNA reads TGTGCCAGCAGCCCGACAGGGTTCGGCACAGATACGCAGTATTTT. Its protein is CASSPTGFGTDTQYF. The chain has TRBV7-8 and TRBJ2-3; TRBD1 matches 7 bases. The ends lost 5 bases at V and 1 base at J; junction bases unmatched: 6. Germline V lookup: CDR1 SGHVS, CDR2 FQNEAQ. CDR3 size: 15 residues.

The V and J genes are TRBV12-3 or TRBV12-4 and TRBJ2-7; either TRBD1 or TRBD2 may supply D (5 bases each). V was clipped by 4 bases and J by 7 bases, with 11 bases between them. This CDR3 is built from 12 residues. The CDR3 loop is CASSSGTLEQYF. The CDR3 coding sequence is TGTGCCAGCAGTTCCGGGACGCTTGAGCAGTACTTC.

V and J are TRBV5-1 and TRBJ2-7, with a weak D call TRBD2 (5 bases). Trimming pared 0 bases from V and 2 bases from J, leaving 21 bases between. CDR1 is SGHRS, CDR2 YFSETQ, per germline. The CDR3 loop spans 18 amino acids. CDR3 sequence (DNA): TGCGCCAGCAGCTTGGGGTTGCGAGTGGGAGTGATCACCTACGAGCAGTACTTC. Its translation is CASSLGLRVGVITYEQYF.

The CDR3 DNA is TGTGCCAGCAGTTACGAGACAGGGGGCACGAACACTGAAGCTTTCTTT. Protein sequence: CASSYETGGTNTEAFF. The V gene is TRBV6-5, the J gene TRBJ1-1; 10 nucleotides line up with TRBD1. The CDR3 runs to 16 residues. The junction had 4 bases not matched to a gene; V was cut back by 2 bases and J by 1 base. In germline, CDR1 is MNHEY, CDR2 SVGAGI.

The table lists this clonotype with a count of one. The rearrangement links TRBV20-1 to TRBJ2-4; 7 bases match TRBD2. This CDR3 is 14 amino acids long. J gave up 13 bases and V 4 bases, and 16 bases lay outside the gene matches. Germline-derived CDR1 and CDR2 are DFQATT and SNEGSKA (reference sequence). Here the CDR3 reads CSATGLVLPKKQYF. CDR3 in DNA: TGCAGTGCTACCGGACTAGTCCTACCGAAGAAGCAGTACTTC.

The rearrangement links TRBV12-5 to TRBJ1-2; D is uncertain. The ends were cut back, 1 base at V and 9 bases at J, with 9 bases in the middle. The CDR3 consists of 12 residues. CDR1 LGHNT and CDR2 FRNRAP come from the germline V gene. This CDR3 reads CASGLGVRSYTF. The CDR3 region has the DNA TGTGCTAGTGGTTTGGGGGTCCGGAGCTACACCTTC.

This chain connects TRBV21-1 to TRBJ2-1; the table's TRBD2 call for D was not verified on the DNA. TRBV21-1 is given as a pseudogene. The CDR3 is 16 amino acids. CDR3 sequence (DNA): TGTGCCAGCAGCCCCGCTAGCGGGGGATCCTACAATGAGCAGTTCTTC. Amino acids: CASSPASGGSYNEQFF.

This clonotype was seen a few times. The gene calls are TRBV10-3 and TRBJ2-3; 11 nucleotides agree with TRBD2. Germline CDR1 is ENHRY and CDR2 is SYGVKD. The CDR3 sequence is 17 residues long. V lost 2 bases and J lost 0; bases outside the gene matches: 4. CDR3 region: CAISERGTSGSTDTQYF. In nucleotides, the CDR3 is TGTGCCATCAGTGAGAGGGGGACTAGCGGTAGCACAGATACGCAGTATTTT.

The chain uses TRBV5-6 and TRBJ1-1; D gene unclear. Between the trimmed V and J ends, which lost 4 bases and 2 bases, there was a span of 9 bases. The CDR3 extends over 13 amino acids. CDR1 and CDR2 (germline): SGHDT, YYEEEE. The CDR3, as DNA: TGTGCCAGCAGCCCCCCATCTAACACTGAAGCTTTCTTT. Amino acids: CASSPPSNTEAFF.

This clonotype has just a few counts. The rearrangement joins TRBV12-3 or TRBV12-4 to TRBJ1-6; 7 nucleotides agree with TRBD1. The CDR3 has 14 amino acids. V trimming: 5 bases; J trimming: 8 bases; junction bases outside the gene matches: 6. The CDR3 region is CASSRQGSYSPLHF. The CDR3, as DNA: TGTGCCAGCAGTAGACAGGGTAGCTATTCACCCCTCCACTTT.